This T cell receptor (beta chain) was documented in a study of cytomegalovirus exposure and HLA in healthy donors. Study-level points and caveats: Across donors, sequencing depth was assumed by presence/absence analyses to be roughly uniform.

On this clone itself: What it binds is unknown.

In the PCR, 60 Vbeta and 13 Jbeta primers were used. Some clones are missing from TCRdb's copy, which holds only in-frame ones; the method was immunoSEQ multiplex PCR. The sample yields over 95,000 clones, 76% seen once. Trimming left V 4 bases short and J 5 bases short, with 15 bases between. This CDR3 contains 15 residues. Germline CDR1 MNHNS, CDR2 SASEGT. The specimen was PBMCs. The TCR sequence derives from a woman between 35 and 50 years old in good health and CMV-seropositive. V usage is TRBV6-1 and J usage is TRBJ1-5; D uncertain. The CDR3 coding sequence is TGTGCCAGCAGTGGGGGAGTTATTGATTATCAGCCCCAGCATTTT. Translating gives CASSGGVIDYQPQHF.